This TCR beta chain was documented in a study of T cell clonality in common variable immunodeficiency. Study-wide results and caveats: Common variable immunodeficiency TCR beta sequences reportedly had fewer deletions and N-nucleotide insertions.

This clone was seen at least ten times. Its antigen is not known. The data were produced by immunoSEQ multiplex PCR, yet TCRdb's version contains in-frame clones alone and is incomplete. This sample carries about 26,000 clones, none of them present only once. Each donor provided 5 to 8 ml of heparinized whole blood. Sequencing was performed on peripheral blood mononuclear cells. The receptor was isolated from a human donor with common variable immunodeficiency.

The CDR3 spells CASSINRGRTDTQYF. The CDR3 DNA, read in part, is TGTGCCAGCAGCATAAACAGAGGCAGGACAGATACG. The rearrangement joins TRBV6-2 or TRBV6-3 to TRBJ2-3; D call uncertain. The CDR3 end lies 3 residues beyond the end of the read and is filled in from the germline J gene. Trimming shortened V by 6 bases and J by 3 bases, and 16 bases separated the two germline ends. Germline loops: CDR1 MNHEY, CDR2 SVGEGT. CDR3 size: 15 residues.